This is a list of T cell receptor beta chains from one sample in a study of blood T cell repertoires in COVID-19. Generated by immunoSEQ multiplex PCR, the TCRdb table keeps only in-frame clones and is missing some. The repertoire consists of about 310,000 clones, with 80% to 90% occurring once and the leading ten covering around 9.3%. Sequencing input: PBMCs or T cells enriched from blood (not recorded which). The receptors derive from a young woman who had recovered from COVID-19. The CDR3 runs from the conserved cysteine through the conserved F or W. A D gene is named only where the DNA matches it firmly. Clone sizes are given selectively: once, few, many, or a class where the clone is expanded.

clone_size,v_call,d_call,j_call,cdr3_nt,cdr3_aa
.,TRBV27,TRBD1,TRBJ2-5,TGTGCCAGCAGTTTATCTTCCAGACCGGGACAGCGACAAGAGACCCAGTACTTC,CASSLSSRPGQRQETQYF
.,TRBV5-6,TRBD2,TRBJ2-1,TGTGCCAGCAGCTTGGACATAGCGGGAGTCTTGGTCAATGAGCAGTTCTTC,CASSLDIAGVLVNEQFF
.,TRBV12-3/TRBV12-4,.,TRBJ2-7,TGTGCCAGCAGCTTGGACAGACCATACGAGCAGTACTTC,CASSLDRPYEQYF
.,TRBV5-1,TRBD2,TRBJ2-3,TGCGCCAGCAGCTTCGCAGCGGGGGGAACAGATACGCAGTATTTT,CASSFAAGGTDTQYF
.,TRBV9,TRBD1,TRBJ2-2,TGTGCCAGCAGCTTCCGACAGGGCACCGGGGAGCTGTTTTTT,CASSFRQGTGELFF
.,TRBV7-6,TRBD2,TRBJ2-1,TGTGTTTCGACGTGGAGGGAGGGCCACTACAATGAGCAGTTCTTC,CVSTWREGHYNEQFF
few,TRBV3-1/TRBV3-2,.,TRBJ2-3,TGTGCCAGCAGTGGTTACTCAGATACGCAGTATTTT,CASSGYSDTQYF
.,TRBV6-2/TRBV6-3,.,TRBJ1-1,TGTGCCAGCAGTTTCTCAGGATTGAGGACTGAAGCTTTCTTT,CASSFSGLRTEAFF
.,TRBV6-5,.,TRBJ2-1,TGTGCCAGCAGCATTGGGGCCGGGCTTGAGCAGTTCTTC,CASSIGAGLEQFF
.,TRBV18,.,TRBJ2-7,TGTGCCAGCTCACCACCGTTTTTCTCGTCGGGAAATGGAGGTACCTACGAGCAGTACTTC,CASSPPFFSSGNGGTYEQYF
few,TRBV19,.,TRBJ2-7,TGTGCCAGTCGCCCCACGTACAGCGGATCATCCTACGAGCAGTACTTC,CASRPTYSGSSYEQYF
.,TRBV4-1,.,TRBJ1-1,TGCGCCAGCAGCCAAGTGGGAGGGACTAGGGGGACTGAAGCTTTCTTT,CASSQVGGTRGTEAFF
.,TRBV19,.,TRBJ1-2,TGTGCCAGTACCCCTGGGGGCCCCCACTATGGCTACACCTTC,CASTPGGPHYGYTF
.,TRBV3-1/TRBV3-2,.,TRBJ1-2,TGTGCCAGCAGCCAAGATCTAGGGGTCGATGGCTACACCTTC,CASSQDLGVDGYTF
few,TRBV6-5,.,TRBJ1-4,TGTGCCTCCCAACCCAGGGTAAACGAAAAACTGTTTTTT,CASQPRVNEKLFF
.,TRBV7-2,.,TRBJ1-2,TGTGCCAGCAGCTTTAGTACAGGAACCTATGGCTACACCTTC,CASSFSTGTYGYTF
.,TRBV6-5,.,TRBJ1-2,TGTGCCAGCACAAAGGCAGGGAAATATGGCTACACCTTC,CASTKAGKYGYTF
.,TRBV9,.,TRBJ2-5,TGTGCCAGCAGCGTAGGCGCGGGGGCCCTCCCTCGCGAGACCCAGTACTTC,CASSVGAGALPRETQYF
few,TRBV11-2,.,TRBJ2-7,TGTGCCAGCAGCTTAGATCCGCGGGCCCGCTACGAGCAGTACTTC,CASSLDPRARYEQYF
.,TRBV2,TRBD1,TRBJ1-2,TGTGCCAGCAGTGAAGGGACAGGGCATGGCTACACCTTC,CASSEGTGHGYTF